One sample yielded the 17 T cell receptor beta chains listed below, sequenced in a study of cytomegalovirus exposure and HLA in healthy donors. Amplification used 60 Vbeta primers and 13 Jbeta primers. Repertoires were generated with immunoSEQ multiplex PCR, while TCRdb's copy carries only in-frame clones and drops some. This table has around 70,000 clones, just over 85% appearing once. The source material was PBMCs. The receptors come from a woman in her 30s in good health and CMV-seronegative.

The chain is built from TRBV11-3 and TRBJ2-1, with 11 bases fitting TRBD2. Germline values: CDR1 SGHNT, CDR2 YENEEA. The CDR3 sequence is 15 residues long. The ends lost 5 bases at V and 5 bases at J; junction bases unmatched: 5. CDR3: CASSLQTSGDNEQFF. The CDR3, as DNA: TGTGCCAGCAGCCTCCAGACTAGCGGGGACAATGAGCAGTTCTTC.

This chain joins TRBV19 and TRBJ1-4; D not resolved. CDR1 LNHDA and CDR2 SQIVND come from the germline V gene (reference sequence). The V and J ends lost 3 bases and 7 bases respectively, with 9 bases between them. The CDR3 is 13 amino acids. CDR3 in DNA: TGTGCCAGTAGTATGGGTCAGGCTGAAAAACTGTTTTTT. Its translation is CASSMGQAEKLFF.

The rearrangement joins TRBV9 to TRBJ2-7, with 7 nucleotides matching TRBD1. The CDR3 length is 15 residues. V lost 4 bases, J lost 6 bases, and 13 bases stayed unmatched. CDR1 is SGDLS and CDR2 is YYNGEE in the germline V gene. The CDR3, as DNA: TGTGCCAGCAGCCTAGGCAGACAGGGATTGAGCGAGCAGTACTTC. Its protein product is CASSLGRQGLSEQYF.

The rearrangement joins TRBV2 to TRBJ2-5; D perhaps matches TRBD2 (6 bases). This CDR3 comprises 15 residues. The V gene lost 4 bases and the J gene lost 5 bases, with 17 bases spanning the gap. CDR1 SNHLY and CDR2 FYNNEI come from the germline V gene. CDR3 nucleotide sequence: TGTGCCAGCAGTGCTTCGTGGACGGGGAGGGAGACCCAGTACTTC. It specifies CASSASWTGRETQYF.

On this clone: The germline gene is not matched at one end of the junction; a read error may be the cause. This chain joins TRBV7-9 and TRBJ1-1; D uncertain. CDR1 and CDR2 from the germline V gene are SEHNR and FQNEAQ (reference sequence). The CDR3 spans 12 residues. Here the CDR3 reads CSSSLRGTEAFF. The CDR3 DNA reads as TGTTCCAGCAGCTTACGGGGCACTGAAGCTTTCTTT.

The genes are TRBV7-2 and TRBJ2-7; D is possibly TRBD2 (5 bases). Trimming pared 1 base from V and 0 bases from J, leaving 10 bases between. The CDR3 is 15 residues long. The germline V gene encodes CDR1 SGHTA and CDR2 FQGNSA. The CDR3 DNA is TGTGCCAGCAGCTTAGTGGGAGAGATCTCCTACGAGCAGTACTTC. It translates to CASSLVGEISYEQYF.

The gene calls are TRBV11-1 and TRBJ2-1, with D hard to call. This CDR3 is built from 14 residues. The V end lost 9 bases, the J end lost 0 bases, and 12 bases lay between the germline ends. Per the germline V gene, CDR1 is SGHAT and CDR2 is FQDESV (reference sequence). In DNA, the CDR3 is TGTGCCAGTAACTTAGGGCCCTCCTACAATGAGCAGTTCTTC. Its translation is CASNLGPSYNEQFF.

This chain joins TRBV7-9 and TRBJ2-7, with 13 bases fitting TRBD2. Germline trimming cut 5 bases from V and 3 bases from J; bases unmatched to any gene: 16. The CDR3 is 19 residues long. CDR1 is SEHNR and CDR2 is FQNEAQ in the germline V gene (reference sequence). The CDR3 loop is CASSASPGLAGYPNYEQYF. The CDR3 bases are TGTGCCAGCAGCGCTAGCCCGGGACTAGCGGGATATCCCAACTACGAGCAGTACTTC.

V gene TRBV2 combines with J gene TRBJ2-3, with 9 bases identical to TRBD2. J was trimmed by 2 bases and V by 3 bases; bases with no gene match: 9. Germline assignment: CDR1 SNHLY and CDR2 FYNNEI. This CDR3 is built from 17 residues. The chain's CDR3 is CASSDFRAGGYTDTQYF. CDR3 sequence (DNA): TGTGCCAGCAGTGATTTCCGAGCGGGAGGATACACAGATACGCAGTATTTT.

This clone was counted a single time. The chain uses TRBV19 and TRBJ2-7; 10 nucleotides agree with TRBD2. J gave up 5 bases and V 1 base, and 8 bases lay outside the gene matches. In germline, CDR1 is LNHDA, CDR2 SQIVND (reference sequence). The CDR3 totals 16 residues. The CDR3, as DNA: TGTGCCAGTAGTATAGTAGCTAGCGGGGGAAAACACGAGCAGTACTTC. Translated, it gives CASSIVASGGKHEQYF.

The sample holds one count of this clone. J is TRBJ2-3 and V is TRBV25-1, with 9 bases identical to TRBD1. The germline V gene encodes CDR1 MGHDK and CDR2 SYGVNS. This CDR3 contains 14 residues. V was pared by 7 bases and J by 3 bases, with 5 bases of the junction left unmatched. DNA of the CDR3: TGTGCCAGCACCCTGGGACAGGGTACAGATACGCAGTATTTT. It encodes CASTLGQGTDTQYF.

The J gene is TRBJ1-2, the V gene TRBV29-1; 7 nucleotides match TRBD1. This CDR3 is 14 amino acids long. The V gene end was trimmed by 4 bases and the J gene end by 2 bases; junction bases not matched to a gene: 7. Germline V gives CDR1 SQVTM, CDR2 ANQGSEA. In DNA form, the CDR3 reads TGCAGCGTTGTATTTAGGGGACAGAACTATGGCTACACCTTC. Its protein product is CSVVFRGQNYGYTF. Variable domain in full (rest from reference TRBV29-1 and TRBJ1-2): SAVISQKPSRDICQRGTSLTIQCQVDSQVTMMFWYRQQPGQSLTLIATANQGSEATYESGFVIDKFPISRPNLTFSTLTVSNMSPEDSSIYLCSVVFRGQNYGYTFGSGTRLTVV.

The chain employs TRBV29-1 and TRBJ1-1; 7 nucleotides agree with TRBD1. Trimming at V came to 7 bases and at J to 1 base, leaving 6 bases not matched to a gene. This CDR3 is built from 13 residues. CDR1 and CDR2 (germline): SQVTM, ANQGSEA. The CDR3, as DNA: TGCAGCGCCACAGGGGAAACGAACACTGAAGCTTTCTTT. This gives the protein CSATGETNTEAFF.

For this clone: The germline gene is not matched at one end of the junction; a read error may be the cause. The CDR3 nucleotides are TGTGTCAGCAGCGGACCGGGACAAACACCGAACTATGGCTACACCTTC. It translates to CVSSGPGQTPNYGYTF. The chain uses TRBV7-9 and TRBJ1-2; possibly TRBD1 for D (6 bases). The germline gives CDR1 SEHNR, CDR2 FQNEAQ (reference sequence). This CDR3 contains 16 residues.

The rearrangement uses TRBV28 and TRBJ2-1; 9 positions match TRBD1. CDR1 MDHEN and CDR2 SYDVKM come from the germline V gene. CDR3 length: 16 residues. The V gene end was trimmed by 4 bases and the J gene end by 6 bases; junction bases not matched to a gene: 10. CDR3 loop: CASSSLGTGYINEQFF. CDR3 in DNA: TGTGCCAGCAGTTCCCTCGGGACAGGGTATATCAATGAGCAGTTCTTC.

This clone was seen once. The chain uses TRBV18 and TRBJ2-1; TRBD1 agrees at 9 bases. This CDR3 contains 13 residues. After removal of 3 bases from V and 6 bases from J, the junction contained 0 bases not matched to a gene. Germline CDR1 KGHSH, CDR2 LQKENI. The CDR3 loop is CASSPDRGNEQFF. For the CDR3, the DNA is TGTGCCAGCTCACCGGACAGGGGCAATGAGCAGTTCTTC.

The chain has TRBV7-3 and TRBJ2-1; D might be TRBD2 (6 bases). CDR3 size: 16 residues. Trimming removed 5 bases at V and 2 bases at J, with 16 bases between. CDR1 is SGHTA, CDR2 FQGTGA, per germline. The CDR3 sequence: CASSQKAGNTYNEQFF. The CDR3 DNA follows: TGTGCCAGCAGCCAAAAAGCGGGTAACACCTACAATGAGCAGTTCTTC.